The 28 T cell receptor beta chains below all came from one sample that was sequenced in a study of molecular identifiers for immune sequencing clone quantification. Via MiXCR, TCRdb re-called the PCR reads, giving one row per CDR3 protein. Here the sample spans about 640,000 distinct CDR3 sequences, about 20% being singletons. The sequencing input was naive CD8+ T cells from blood, with Jurkat cell RNA spiked in. Subset reported: FACS-sorted CD8+CD4-CCR7+CD45RA+ naive T cells. The receptors were gathered from a human donor in good health. Some libraries in this study had Jurkat cell RNA spiked in.

V and J are TRBV7-2 and TRBJ2-1; possibly TRBD2 for D (5 bases). This CDR3 comprises 15 residues. The germline CDR1 and CDR2 sequences are SGHTA and FQGNSA. V was clipped by 2 bases and J by 8 bases, with 16 bases between them. The CDR3 bases are TGTGCCAGCAGCTTAAAAGCTAGCAGAGGAGATGAGCAGTTCTTC. This translates into CASSLKASRGDEQFF.

This clonotype was detected a few times. This chain uses TRBV7-9 with TRBJ1-5; the D gene is possibly TRBD1 (6 bases). The CDR3 has 13 residues. The germline V gene encodes CDR1 SEHNR and CDR2 FQNEAQ (reference sequence). Trimming removed 5 bases from V and 6 bases from J, with 11 bases in between. The CDR3, as DNA: TGTGCCAGCAGCCTCGAGGGGGTTCAGCCCCAGCATTTT. It codes for CASSLEGVQPQHF.

This clonotype was picked up many times. The rearrangement uses TRBV9 and TRBJ2-2, with 8 bases identical to TRBD2. Trimming cost V 0 bases and J 4 bases; bases outside gene matches: 8. In germline, CDR1 is SGDLS, CDR2 YYNGEE. The CDR3 is made up of 17 amino acids. CDR3 coding DNA: TGTGCCAGCAGCGTAGGAGCAGCGGGGGACCTCACCGGGGAGCTGTTTTTT. As protein: CASSVGAAGDLTGELFF.

This clonotype was counted many times. This sequence joins TRBV2 and TRBJ2-5; TRBD2 matches 11 bases. The ends lost 6 bases at V and 5 bases at J; junction bases unmatched: 8. CDR3 length equals 15 residues. Germline CDR1 reads SNHLY; CDR2 reads FYNNEI. The CDR3 nucleotides are TGTGCCAGCAGGTTGACTAGCGGGGACTGGGAGACCCAGTACTTC. This gives the protein CASRLTSGDWETQYF.

The chain combines TRBV6-2 or TRBV6-3 with TRBJ2-7; possible D gene TRBD1, 6 bases. The germline gives CDR1 MNHEY, CDR2 SVGEGT. V was pared by 6 bases and J by 3 bases, with 12 bases between. The CDR3 length is 13 residues. As DNA, the CDR3 is TGTGCCAGCAGAAGGGACACTTTCTACGAGCAGTACTTC. Translation: CASRRDTFYEQYF.

Of note for this clonotype: This may arise from a read error, as a much more abundant clone is one base away. The gene calls are TRBV4-1 and TRBJ2-7; TRBD1 matches at 9 bases. The CDR3 sequence is 15 residues long. J was trimmed by 7 bases and V by 4 bases; bases with no gene match: 11. Germline assignment: CDR1 MGHRA and CDR2 YSYEKL. The CDR3 loop is CASSRAGTGLREQYF. CDR3 nucleotides: TGCGCCAGCAGCCGAGCAGGGACAGGGCTAAGGGAGCAGTACTTC.

With regard to this clonotype: The junction does not match germline at one end; this may be a read error. The chain joins TRBV20-1 to TRBJ2-7, with TRBD2 identical over 8 bases. Germline V gene sequence: CDR1 DFQATT, CDR2 SNEGSKA (reference sequence). There are 13 residues in the CDR3. The CDR3 coding sequence is TGCGGTGCTAGAGGACTAGCAACCTACGAGCAGTACTTC. Translating gives CGARGLATYEQYF.

This clonotype appeared many times. This rearrangement joins TRBV5-5 to TRBJ2-2; 10 bases fit TRBD1. Per the germline V gene, CDR1 is SGHKS and CDR2 is YYEKEE (reference sequence). Trimming at V came to 0 bases and at J to 10 bases, leaving 9 bases not matched to a gene. This CDR3 has 16 amino acids. CDR3 bases: TGTGCCAGCAGCTTGGCCGCCGGGACAGGGGCTTTGGAGCTGTTTTTT. This gives the protein CASSLAAGTGALELFF.

Ten or more counts support this clonotype. The chain combines TRBV27 with TRBJ1-5; D gene unclear. CDR1 MNHEY and CDR2 SMNVEV come from the germline V gene (reference sequence). Trimming pared 2 bases from V and 4 bases from J, leaving 12 bases between. The length of the CDR3 is 15 residues. In nucleotides, the CDR3 is TGTGCCAGCAGTTTAGCGGGGTGGGGTAATCAGCCCCAGCATTTT. It yields the protein CASSLAGWGNQPQHF.

Concerning this clonotype: This clone may be a read error of a much larger clone one base away. The chain combines TRBV7-2 with TRBJ2-7; D gene uncertain. The length of the CDR3 is 13 residues. The V end was cut by 1 base, the J end by 5 bases, with 9 bases between. CDR1 SGHTA and CDR2 FQGNSA come from the germline V gene. The CDR3 region is CASSLDSLHEQYF. As DNA, the CDR3 is TGTGCCAGCAGCTTAGATAGCCTCCACGAGCAGTACTTC.

This clonotype was detected only a few times. The CDR3 loop reads CAWNLTGEFPYEQYF. CDR3 sequence (DNA): TGTGCCTGGAATCTAACAGGGGAATTCCCCTACGAGCAGTACTTC. The V gene is TRBV30, the J gene TRBJ2-7, with 7 bases fitting TRBD1. Germline CDR1 GTSNPN, CDR2 SVGIG (reference sequence). The junction had 11 bases not matched to a gene; V was cut back by 4 bases and J by 2 bases. This CDR3 comprises 15 residues.

This clonotype was counted at least ten times. This sequence joins TRBV27 and TRBJ1-6; TRBD1 might be the D (6 bases). The CDR3 is made up of 15 amino acids. The ends were cut back, 0 bases at V and 10 bases at J, with 13 bases in the middle. Germline assignment: CDR1 MNHEY and CDR2 SMNVEV (reference sequence). The CDR3 DNA reads as TGTGCCAGCAGTTTATCGTCTGAGAGGGGGTCACCCCTCCACTTT. Its translation: CASSLSSERGSPLHF.

In its sample, this clonotype was seen a few times. One end of the junction fails to match germline, which may point to a read error. The V gene is TRBV28, the J gene TRBJ1-2, with 7 bases fitting TRBD1. Germline V lookup: CDR1 MDHEN, CDR2 SYDVKM. CDR3 length equals 16 residues. The CDR3 bases are TGTGCCAGCAGTGCACCGGGACAGCTTTATTACTATGGCTACGCCTTC. Protein product: CASSAPGQLYYYGYAF.

A note on this clonotype: A single base separates this from a much larger clone, so it may be a read error. V is TRBV27 and J is TRBJ2-5, with a possible D match to TRBD1 (6 bases). This CDR3 spans 15 amino acids. Per germline, CDR1 MNHEY and CDR2 SMNVEV (reference sequence). CDR3 in amino acids: CAGSLAHRVGETQYF. The CDR3 nucleotides read TGTGCCGGCAGTTTAGCCCACAGGGTCGGAGAGACCCAGTACTTC.

This clonotype was detected many times. The chain uses TRBV12-3 or TRBV12-4 and TRBJ2-2, with D perhaps matching TRBD1 (6 bases). Trimming removed 5 bases at V and 2 bases at J, with 12 bases between. This CDR3 contains 15 residues. The CDR3 protein is CASSPTGINTGELFF. Written as DNA, the CDR3 is TGTGCCAGCAGTCCCACAGGGATCAACACCGGGGAGCTGTTTTTT.

In this sample, this clonotype turned up many times. The chain combines TRBV9 with TRBJ2-3; D is ambiguous. The CDR3 spans 13 residues. CDR1 SGDLS and CDR2 YYNGEE come from the germline V gene. The V gene lost 3 bases and the J gene lost 2 bases, with 7 bases spanning the gap. The DNA for the CDR3 is TGTGCCAGCAGCGGGGATGACACAGATACGCAGTATTTT. It translates to CASSGDDTDTQYF.

This clonotype was seen a handful of times. CDR3 sequence (DNA): TGCAGTGCTAGAGATTCCGCCGCCGGGTGGCGGGACACTGAAGCTTTCTTT. It encodes CSARDSAAGWRDTEAFF. The rearrangement links TRBV20-1 to TRBJ1-1; D is unresolved. Per the germline V gene, CDR1 is DFQATT and CDR2 is SNEGSKA (reference sequence). CDR3 length: 17 residues. V shed 0 bases and J shed 3 bases, with 20 bases lying between them.

As regards this clonotype: A much larger clone sits a single nucleotide away, making a read error possible. V is TRBV5-1 and J is TRBJ2-7; weak D call: TRBD1 (5 bases). This CDR3 contains 12 residues. Germline V gene sequence: CDR1 SGHRS, CDR2 YFSETQ. DNA for the CDR3: TGCGCCAGCAGCCCCGCAGGGCTCGAGCAGTGCTTC. Protein: CASSPAGLEQCF.

This clonotype has a count of ten or more. CDR3 DNA: TGTGCCAGCAGTTTATCTAGCGGGAGGATTTCTTTGTCAGATACGCAGTATTTT. Its translation is CASSLSSGRISLSDTQYF. The V call is TRBV12-3 or TRBV12-4, the J call TRBJ2-3, with TRBD2 matching over 11 bases. This CDR3 contains 18 residues. Trimming at V came to 2 bases and at J to 4 bases, leaving 11 bases not matched to a gene.

This CDR3 reads CASSITPGGEAFF. CDR3 bases: TGTGCCAGTAGTATAACCCCGGGGGGTGAAGCTTTCTTT. The V gene is TRBV19, the J gene TRBJ1-1; a weak D match, TRBD1 (5 bases). The germline CDR1 and CDR2 sequences are LNHDA and SQIVND (reference sequence). With 2 bases removed from V and 7 bases from J, the gap between germline ends came to 11 bases. This CDR3 region has 13 residues. Combining the CDR3 with reference TRBV19 and TRBJ1-1 gives the whole variable domain DGGITQSPKYLFRKEGQNVTLSCEQNLNHDAMYWYRQDPGQGLRLIYYSQIVNDFQKGDIAEGYSVSREKKESFPLTVTSAQKNPTAFYLCASSITPGGEAFFGQGTRLTVV.

This clonotype was seen repeatedly, ten times or more. The rearrangement links TRBV24-1 to TRBJ1-2, with D uncertain. CDR3 length: 11 residues. Trimming left V 4 bases short and J 4 bases short, with 3 bases between. Per germline, CDR1 KGHDR and CDR2 SFDVKD. The CDR3 reads CATSDSYGYTF. CDR3 DNA sequence: TGTGCCACCAGTGACAGCTATGGCTACACCTTC.

This clonotype was seen a handful of times. The chain employs TRBV27 and TRBJ1-4, with 9 bases aligning to TRBD1. The germline V gene encodes CDR1 MNHEY and CDR2 SMNVEV (reference sequence). With V trimmed by 8 bases and J by 6 bases, 7 bases remained unmatched. The CDR3 is 14 amino acids. CDR3 coding DNA: TGTGCCAGCGGACAGACAGGGGGGGATGAAAAACTGTTTTTT. It translates to CASGQTGGDEKLFF.

The rearrangement uses TRBV29-1 and TRBJ2-1; 12 bases are a match to TRBD2. The CDR3 spans 13 residues. Germline loops: CDR1 SQVTM, CDR2 ANQGSEA. The V and J ends lost 4 bases and 8 bases, in that order; junction bases with no gene match: 3. This CDR3 is CSVGLAGVHEQFF. In DNA form, the CDR3 reads TGCAGCGTTGGACTAGCGGGAGTTCATGAGCAGTTCTTC.

In this sample, this clonotype turned up a few times. Being one base from a much bigger clone, this may be a read error. The J gene is TRBJ2-3, the V gene TRBV7-9, with a tentative D call TRBD1 (6 bases). Per the germline V gene, CDR1 is SEHNR and CDR2 is FQNEAQ (reference sequence). CDR3 length: 12 residues. The CDR3 DNA follows: TGTGCCAGCTCCCGAGGGGGAGATGCGCAGTATTTT. This encodes CASSRGGDAQYF.

This clonotype was found a few times. V usage is TRBV27 and J usage is TRBJ2-1, with no clear D. CDR3 length: 14 residues. Trimming took 4 bases from V and 6 from J, leaving 13 bases between them. CDR1 is MNHEY, CDR2 SMNVEV, per germline (reference sequence). CDR3 sequence: CASSYYGTVNEQFF. Written as DNA, the CDR3 is TGTGCCAGCAGTTATTACGGTACAGTCAATGAGCAGTTCTTC.

This clonotype was recorded many times. This chain links TRBV6-5 with TRBJ2-5, with a possible D match to TRBD1 (6 bases). This CDR3 is 15 amino acids long. The ends were cut back, 6 bases at V and 2 bases at J, with 16 bases in the middle. The germline V gene has CDR1 MNHEY and CDR2 SVGAGI. CDR3 sequence (DNA): TGTGCCAGCAGGCAAAACAGGGTTTGGCAAGAGACCCAGTACTTC. It specifies CASRQNRVWQETQYF.

This clonotype was detected a few times. J is TRBJ2-7 and V is TRBV27, with TRBD1 as a possible D gene (5 bases). Trimming took 0 bases from V and 5 from J, leaving 8 bases between them. CDR3 length: 13 amino acids. From germline, CDR1 is MNHEY and CDR2 SMNVEV (reference sequence). The CDR3 DNA follows: TGTGCCAGCAGTTTATCGGCAGGGCACGAGCAGTACTTC. It yields the protein CASSLSAGHEQYF.

This clonotype has a single count. The chain has TRBV12-5 and TRBJ2-1, with 9 bases matching TRBD2. The CDR3 sequence is 17 residues long. Trimming at V came to 1 base and at J to 8 bases, leaving 12 bases not matched to a gene. The germline CDR1 and CDR2 sequences are LGHNT and FRNRAP. The CDR3 nucleotides are TGTGCTAGTGGTTTGGGATCAACCGGGACTAGCACCTATGAGCAGTTCTTC. It yields the protein CASGLGSTGTSTYEQFF. The whole variable domain, filled in from reference TRBV12-5 and TRBJ2-1, reads DARVTQTPRHKVTEMGQEVTMRCQPILGHNTVFWYRQTMMQGLELLAYFRNRAPLDDSGMPKDRFSAEMPDATLATLKIQPSEPRDSAVYFCASGLGSTGTSTYEQFFGPGTRLTVL.